This T cell receptor (beta chain) was profiled in a study of T cells in Graves' hyperthyroidism and ophthalmopathy (dated by TCRdb to the late 2010s). The study in broad terms: Peripheral blood was collected at initial diagnosis, before any treatment. In more than five Graves' hyperthyroidism patients, the study also compared T-cell repertoires from thyroid tissue with T-cell repertoires from blood. After blood sampling, hyperthyroidism patients were treated with methimazole at a starting dose of 30 mg daily, and ophthalmopathy patients were treated with high-dose intravenous methylprednisolone. Prospective prediction of ophthalmopathy was tested in an independent validation cohort consisting of some 19 hyperthyroidism patients and some 17 patients who later progressed to ophthalmopathy. The roughly 94 discovery patients were randomly split 7:3 into training and test sets. The paper reports TCR Vbeta CDR3 sequencing of approximately 130 peripheral blood samples: approximately 41 ophthalmopathy, roughly 74 hyperthyroidism and 17 progressor patients. TCR V-J signatures able to tell the groups apart were searched for in a discovery cohort of approximately 95 patients, of whom about 40 had Graves' ophthalmopathy and under 65 had stable Graves' hyperthyroidism. The research as a whole found: Sample size was not statistically predetermined, and blinding of investigators to group allocation was not performed. Blood samples also contained most of the expanded thyroid clonotypes (frequency above 0.001), which suggests that blood repertoires may reflect thyroid immune responses. A model built on a 13 V-J signature distinguished ophthalmopathy from stable hyperthyroidism, reaching about 89% sensitivity and 81.08% specificity in cross-validation and 80%/75% in testing. During validation, the model predicted progression to ophthalmopathy a median of about 6.5 months ahead of onset, with 60% to 71% sensitivity and roughly 75% specificity.

Ophthalmopathy patients had moderately to severely active disease, with a Clinical Activity Score of 3 or more, a NOSPECS grade of 4 or more, and a disease duration of less than 3 months. Patients with uncontrolled infections, other autoimmune diseases, pregnancy or lactation were excluded. Diagnoses were established on the basis of clinical symptoms, serum thyroxine and TRAb, thyroid ultrasound, and orbital computed tomography. Ficoll-Paque density gradient centrifugation was used to isolate PBMCs from under 11 ml of fresh peripheral blood. Trizol reagent was used to extract total RNA, and RNA quality was then checked on an Agilent 2100 Bioanalyzer. The TCR beta CDR3 regions were amplified from the RNA transcripts. A first-round RT-PCR of the TCR CDR3 used the HTBI primer set with the Qiagen OneStep RT-PCR kit. Libraries were constructed in a second round of multiplex PCR, after which size selection and purification were performed. Paired-end sequencing of the libraries was performed with 100 bp reads on an Illumina HiSeq2000. Regarding the original processing steps: SOAPnuke was used to process the raw data, with reads discarded if the reads contained adapters or uncalled bases, had a mean Phred below 15, or lacked an exact constant-primer or identifier match. High-quality paired reads were merged with COPE v1.2.5, and unique nucleotide sequences were defined as clonotypes. Clonotypes were aligned to IMGT TRBV, TRBD and TRBJ reference segments using MiTCR v1.1. Only V-J combinations with frequency above 0.0001, covering 98% to 99.2% of repertoires, were analysed. The TCS score was defined as F50 (clonal expansion) divided by E x V (chaos), with BLOSUM62-based TCRdist calculated between CDR3 peptides within each V-J. Welch's t-statistics and random forest reduced roughly 540 V-J features to roughly 13, which were used in a naive Bayes classifier (R e1071). Clones were called with MiXCR by TCRdb after fastp trimmed the public reads at Q25, and only in-frame beta chains were retained. Entries are consolidated by CDR3 protein sequence, retaining the most common genes and DNA. These V and J calls rely on TCRdb rather than the paper's analysis. In this sample the table shows fewer than 500,000 distinct CDR3 sequences, about 15% of which occur a single time. 13% of the sample is taken by the ten largest.

Concerning this clonotype itself: The target of this receptor is not known. No base quality information exists; no much larger clone differs at one position.

Looking up the germline V gene yields CDR1 KGHSH and CDR2 LQKENI. V gives up 4 bases and J gives up 1 base, and the segment between their germline ends measures 23 bases. The CDR3, cysteine through phenylalanine, is 18 amino acids long. Of the read, only the CDR3 DNA is kept; its 54 bases are in frame from base 1. This TCR was sampled from a man younger than 35 with Graves' ophthalmopathy. Sequenced material: blood. In this chain, TRBV18 is recombined with TRBJ2-7, and possibly TRBD1, on 5 matching bases. The CDR3 here reads CASSQAAVGRGRSYEQYF. The DNA sequence follows: TGTGCCAGCTCACAAGCCGCAGTTGGAAGGGGAAGGTCCTACGAGCAGTACTTC.